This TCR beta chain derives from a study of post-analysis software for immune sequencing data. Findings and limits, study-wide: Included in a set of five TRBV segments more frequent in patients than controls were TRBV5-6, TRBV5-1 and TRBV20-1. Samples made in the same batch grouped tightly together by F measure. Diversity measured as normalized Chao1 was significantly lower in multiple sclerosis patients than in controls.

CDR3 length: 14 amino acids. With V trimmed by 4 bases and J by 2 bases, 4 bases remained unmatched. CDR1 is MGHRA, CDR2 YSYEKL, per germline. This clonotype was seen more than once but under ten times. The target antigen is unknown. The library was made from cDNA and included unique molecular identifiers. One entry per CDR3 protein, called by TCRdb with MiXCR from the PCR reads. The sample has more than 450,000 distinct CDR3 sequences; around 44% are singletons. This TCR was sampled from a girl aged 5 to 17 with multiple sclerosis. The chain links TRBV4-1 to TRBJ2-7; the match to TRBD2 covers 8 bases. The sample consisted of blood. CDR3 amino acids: CASSPERGPYEQYF. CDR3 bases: TGCGCCAGCAGCCCTGAGCGGGGGCCCTACGAGCAGTACTTC.